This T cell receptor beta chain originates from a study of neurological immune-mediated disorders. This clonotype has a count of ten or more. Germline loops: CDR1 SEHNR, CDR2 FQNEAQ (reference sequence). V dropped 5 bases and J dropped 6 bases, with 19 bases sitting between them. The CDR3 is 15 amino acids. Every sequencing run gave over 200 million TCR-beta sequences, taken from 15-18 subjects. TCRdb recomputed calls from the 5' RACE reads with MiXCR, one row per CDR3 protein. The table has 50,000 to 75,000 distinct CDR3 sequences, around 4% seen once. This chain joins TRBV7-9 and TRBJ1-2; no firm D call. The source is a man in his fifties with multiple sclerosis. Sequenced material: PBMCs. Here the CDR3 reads CASSPAVGRGDGYTF. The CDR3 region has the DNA TGTGCCAGCAGCCCTGCGGTTGGGCGGGGAGATGGCTACACCTTC.